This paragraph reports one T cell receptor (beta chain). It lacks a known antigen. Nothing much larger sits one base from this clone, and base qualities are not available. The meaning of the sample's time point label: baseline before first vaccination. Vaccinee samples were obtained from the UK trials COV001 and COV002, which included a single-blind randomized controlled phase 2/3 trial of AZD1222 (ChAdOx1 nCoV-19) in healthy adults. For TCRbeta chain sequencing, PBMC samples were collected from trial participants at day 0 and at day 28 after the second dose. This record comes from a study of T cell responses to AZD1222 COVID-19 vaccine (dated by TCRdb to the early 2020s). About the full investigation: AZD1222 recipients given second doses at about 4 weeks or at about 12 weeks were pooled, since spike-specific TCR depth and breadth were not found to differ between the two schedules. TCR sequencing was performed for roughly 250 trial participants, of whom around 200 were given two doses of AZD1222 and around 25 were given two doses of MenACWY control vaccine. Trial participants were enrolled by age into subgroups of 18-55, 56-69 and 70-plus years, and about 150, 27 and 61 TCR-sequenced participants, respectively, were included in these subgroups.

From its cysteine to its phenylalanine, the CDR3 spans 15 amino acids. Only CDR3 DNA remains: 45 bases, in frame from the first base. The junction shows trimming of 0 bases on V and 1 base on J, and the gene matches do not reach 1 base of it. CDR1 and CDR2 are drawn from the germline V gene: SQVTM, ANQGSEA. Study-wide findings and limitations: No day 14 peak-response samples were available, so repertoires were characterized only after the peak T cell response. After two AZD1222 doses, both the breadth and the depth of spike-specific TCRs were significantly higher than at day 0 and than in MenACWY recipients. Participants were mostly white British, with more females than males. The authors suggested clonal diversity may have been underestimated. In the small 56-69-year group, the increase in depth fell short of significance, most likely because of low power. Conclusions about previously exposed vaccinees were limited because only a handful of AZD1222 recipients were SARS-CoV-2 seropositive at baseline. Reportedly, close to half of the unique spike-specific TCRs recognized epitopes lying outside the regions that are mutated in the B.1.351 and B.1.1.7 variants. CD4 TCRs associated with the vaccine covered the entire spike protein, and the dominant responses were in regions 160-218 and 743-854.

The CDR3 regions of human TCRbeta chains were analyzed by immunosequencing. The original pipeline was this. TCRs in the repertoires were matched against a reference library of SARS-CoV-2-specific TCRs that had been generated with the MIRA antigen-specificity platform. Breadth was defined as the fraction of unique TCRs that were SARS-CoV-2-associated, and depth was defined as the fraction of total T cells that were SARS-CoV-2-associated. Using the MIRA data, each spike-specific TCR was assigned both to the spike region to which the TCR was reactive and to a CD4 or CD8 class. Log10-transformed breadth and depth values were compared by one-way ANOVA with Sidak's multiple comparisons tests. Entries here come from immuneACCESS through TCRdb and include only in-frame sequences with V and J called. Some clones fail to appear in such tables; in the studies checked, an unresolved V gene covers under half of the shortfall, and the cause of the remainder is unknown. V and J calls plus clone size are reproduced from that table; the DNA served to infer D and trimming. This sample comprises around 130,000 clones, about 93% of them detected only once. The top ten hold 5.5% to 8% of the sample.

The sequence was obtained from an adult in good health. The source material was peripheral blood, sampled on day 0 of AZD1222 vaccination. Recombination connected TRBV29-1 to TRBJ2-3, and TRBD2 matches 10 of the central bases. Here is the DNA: TGCAGCGTTGAAGAGGGGACTAGCGGCACAGATACGCAGTATTTT. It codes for CSVEEGTSGTDTQYF.